This entry is about one T cell receptor beta chain. In the source study's methods: Reference gene primers were amplified, and this amplification served to estimate nucleated cell counts. Clones were read by immunoSEQ multiplex PCR, and TCRdb kept only the in-frame ones, dropping some. V and J calls and clone size are as listed in that table; D and trimming were resolved from the DNA. The sample lists approximately 120,000 clones, over 65% occurring once. The sample originates from a study of blood T cell repertoires in COVID-19. On the study more broadly: Spain, Italy and the United States supplied samples that represented acute and convalescent COVID-19. Sample material is recorded as cDNA or gDNA derived from T cells, B-cell-depleted T cells, or PBMCs.

This CDR3 has 15 amino acids. In germline, CDR1 is MGHRA, CDR2 YSYEKL. The germline V and J ends were trimmed by 3 bases and 5 bases, with 13 bases remaining between them. The sequencing input was peripheral blood. V and J are TRBV4-1 and TRBJ1-4; D is undetermined. The receptor was derived from a woman aged 55-69 years with acute or convalescent COVID-19. The CDR3 DNA is TGCGCCAGCAGCCAGCCGACATCCGACAATGAAAAACTGTTTTTT. It specifies CASSQPTSDNEKLFF.